The 10 T cell receptor beta chains below were found in one sample sequenced in a study of control samples from healthy donors and cancer patients. Here immunoSEQ multiplex PCR was the method, and the copy in TCRdb shows in-frame clones only, minus some. Of about 170,000 clones in the sample, 85% to 90% are singletons; the top ten hold nearly 5%. Input material: blood. Every receptor here comes from a woman in her thirties in good health.

The rearrangement links TRBV2 to TRBJ2-7, with D unresolved. V gave up 1 base and J gave up 2 bases, with 6 bases separating them. The V gene's germline CDR1 is SNHLY and CDR2 FYNNEI. This CDR3 comprises 13 residues. CDR3 sequence reads: CASSEVTPYEQYF. CDR3 nucleotide sequence: TGTGCCAGCAGTGAAGTCACGCCCTACGAGCAGTACTTC.

J is TRBJ2-5 and V is TRBV5-6, with 7 bases that match TRBD2. The V segment lost 4 bases and the J segment 4 bases; nucleotides outside the gene matches: 4. CDR1 is SGHDT, CDR2 YYEEEE, per germline. This CDR3 contains 13 residues. Here the CDR3 DNA reads TGTGCCAGCAGCCCGAGCGGGGCAGAGACCCAGTACTTC. This translates into CASSPSGAETQYF.

The CDR3, as DNA: TGTGCCAGCAGCTTGGCTCGGGGAGGGGGAAGCTATGGCTACACCTTC. This translates into CASSLARGGGSYGYTF. V gene TRBV5-6 combines with J gene TRBJ1-2; possible D gene TRBD1, 6 bases. Germline values: CDR1 SGHDT, CDR2 YYEEEE. The germline V and J ends were trimmed by 0 bases and 4 bases, with 16 bases remaining between them. This CDR3 has 16 residues.

The V and J genes are TRBV5-5 and TRBJ2-3; D is perhaps TRBD1 or TRBD2 (5 bases each). V gave up 3 bases and J gave up 2 bases, with 22 bases separating them. Germline loops: CDR1 SGHKS, CDR2 YYEKEE (reference sequence). The CDR3 covers 18 residues. CDR3 DNA sequence: TGTGCCAGCAGCTCGTGGCCTCTGGGGACCACAGACACAGATACGCAGTATTTT. This sequence encodes CASSSWPLGTTDTDTQYF.

This chain connects TRBV18 to TRBJ2-3; TRBD1 might be the D (5 bases). CDR3 size: 17 residues. The germline V gene encodes CDR1 KGHSH and CDR2 LQKENI. V lost 2 bases to trimming and J lost 6 bases, with 21 bases between them. DNA of the CDR3: TGTGCCAGCTCACCAGGTCGTATTGGCAGGGCAGGCGATACGCAGTATTTT. Its translation is CASSPGRIGRAGDTQYF.

The chain recombines TRBV6-5 with TRBJ2-5; D is possibly TRBD2 (5 bases). Germline lookup yields CDR1 MNHEY and CDR2 SVGAGI. V lost 6 bases and J 2 bases, leaving 7 bases between the germline ends. The CDR3 has 12 amino acids. The CDR3 region is CASSAGQETQYF. In DNA form, the CDR3 reads TGTGCCAGCAGCGCGGGTCAAGAGACCCAGTACTTC.

This clone was detected only a few times. This chain's CDR3 is CASSPGTGTGSPLHF. The CDR3 nucleotides read TGTGCCAGTAGTCCGGGGACAGGGACTGGTTCACCCCTCCACTTT. V and J are TRBV19 and TRBJ1-6; 9 bases are a match to TRBD1. This CDR3 has 15 residues. Trimming removed 5 bases from V and 9 bases from J; junction bases left unmatched: 8. Germline CDR1 is LNHDA and CDR2 is SQIVND (reference sequence).

The CDR3 is CASSTRDRARTEAFF. As DNA, the CDR3 is TGTGCCAGCAGTACCCGGGACAGGGCTCGGACTGAAGCTTTCTTT. The rearrangement uses TRBV6-5 and TRBJ1-1; 9 nucleotides match TRBD1. Trimming cost V 5 bases and J 5 bases; bases outside gene matches: 9. Germline assignment: CDR1 MNHEY and CDR2 SVGAGI. This CDR3 has 15 residues.

The genes are TRBV5-1 and TRBJ2-5; TRBD1 matches 7 bases. Trimming removed 1 base from V and 4 bases from J; junction bases left unmatched: 7. Germline values: CDR1 SGHRS, CDR2 YFSETQ. The CDR3 loop spans 15 amino acids. CDR3 sequence (DNA): TGCGCCAGCAGCTTGAATCAGGGGGTGCGAGAGACCCAGTACTTC. It encodes CASSLNQGVRETQYF.

The chain combines TRBV28 with TRBJ2-7; 8 bases are shared with TRBD1. The CDR3 runs 16 residues. With V trimmed by 2 bases and J by 1 base, 7 bases remained unmatched. Germline values: CDR1 MDHEN, CDR2 SYDVKM. The DNA of the CDR3 is TGTGCCAGCAGTTTACCCGGACAGGGTTGGTCCTACGAGCAGTACTTC. Residues: CASSLPGQGWSYEQYF.